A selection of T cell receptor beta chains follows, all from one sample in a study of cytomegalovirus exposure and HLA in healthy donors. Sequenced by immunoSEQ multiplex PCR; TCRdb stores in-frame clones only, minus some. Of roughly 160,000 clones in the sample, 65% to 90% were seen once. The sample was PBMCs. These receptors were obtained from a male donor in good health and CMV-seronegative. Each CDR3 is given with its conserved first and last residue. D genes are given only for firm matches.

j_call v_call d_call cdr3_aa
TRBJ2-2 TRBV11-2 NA CASSSVRVGELFF
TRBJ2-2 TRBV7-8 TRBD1 CASSLGTGGLPGELFF
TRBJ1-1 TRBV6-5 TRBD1 CASRKGGAVGAFF
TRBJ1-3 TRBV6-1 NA CASTYGRKGNTIYF
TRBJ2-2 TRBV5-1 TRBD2 CASSPRERGLRSGAGELFF
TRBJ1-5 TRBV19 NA CASKAGFQPQHF
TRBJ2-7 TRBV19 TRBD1 CASSRGDRNMDEQYF
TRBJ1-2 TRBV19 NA CASSIVAGATKGYTF
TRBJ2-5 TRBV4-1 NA CASSHPGDETQYF
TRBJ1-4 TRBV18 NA CASSPPTGRDTSEKLFF
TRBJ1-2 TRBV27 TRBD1 CASSHTGAGGYTF
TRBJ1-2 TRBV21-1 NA CASSKDTSNYGYTF
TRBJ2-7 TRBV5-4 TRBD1 CASSLTGTGMQYEQYF
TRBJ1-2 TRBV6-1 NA CASSETGTNYGYTF
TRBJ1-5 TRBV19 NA CATARGGRNQPQHF
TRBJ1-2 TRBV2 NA CASSASGRYGYTF
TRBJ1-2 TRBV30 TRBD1 CAWSWGQGYGYTF
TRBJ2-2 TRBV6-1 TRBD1 CASRPQGALAGELFF
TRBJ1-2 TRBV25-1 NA CASSPPRDYGYTF
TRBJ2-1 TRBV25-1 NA CASSAYGTYNEQFF
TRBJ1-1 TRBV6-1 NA CASSGTVRKNEQNTEAFF
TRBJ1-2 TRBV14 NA CASSRVSGVGYTF
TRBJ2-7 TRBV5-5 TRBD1 CASSLWTGPYEQYF
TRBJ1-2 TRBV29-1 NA CSVDGGTYYGYTF
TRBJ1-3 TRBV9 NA CASSVGIRSSGNTIYF
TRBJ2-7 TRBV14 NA CASSSRGFAYEQYF
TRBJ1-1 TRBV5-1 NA CASSFSLNTEAFF
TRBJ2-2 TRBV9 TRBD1 CASSVGDRARELFF
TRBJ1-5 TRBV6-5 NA CASSHGGYSNQPQHF
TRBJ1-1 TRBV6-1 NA CASSRGSNMNTEAFF
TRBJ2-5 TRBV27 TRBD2 CASSSWTSSQETQYF
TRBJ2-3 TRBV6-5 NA CASSYSTGDTQYF
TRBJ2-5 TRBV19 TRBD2 CASSPGLAGPFQETQYF
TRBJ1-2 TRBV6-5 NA CASSSSRGAYGYTF
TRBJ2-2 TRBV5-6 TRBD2 CASSPGTSGMNTGELFF
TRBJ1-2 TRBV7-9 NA CASSLEQNYGYTF
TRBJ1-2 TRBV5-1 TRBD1 CASSPRQGNYGYTF
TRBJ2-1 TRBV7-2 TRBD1 CASSLVPGQGNEQFF
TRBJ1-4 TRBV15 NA CATSRDLVSGSPNEKLFF
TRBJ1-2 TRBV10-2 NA CASSEFTETYGYTF
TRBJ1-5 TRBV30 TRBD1 CAWSVLSPGQGFNQPQHF
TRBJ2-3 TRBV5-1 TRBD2 CASSLEGGLAGSTDTQYF
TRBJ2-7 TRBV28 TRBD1 CASSPGQGPYEQYF
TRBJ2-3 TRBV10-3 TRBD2 CAIRPSSGPTDTQYF
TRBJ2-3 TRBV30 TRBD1 CAWTGDRGPDTQYF
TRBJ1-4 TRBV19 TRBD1 CASSIGTGESEKLFF
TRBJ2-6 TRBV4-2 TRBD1 CASSPVGRQGQTGANVLTF
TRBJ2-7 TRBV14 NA CASSPDTVGGREYF
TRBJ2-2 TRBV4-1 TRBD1 CASSQATGGGTGRTGELFF
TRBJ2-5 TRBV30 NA CAWSGSGRRQETQYF
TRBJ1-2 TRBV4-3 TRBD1 CASSQVRTGGSYGYTF
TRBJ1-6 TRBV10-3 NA CAISASREGVNSPLHF
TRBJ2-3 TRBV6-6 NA CASSSSSDTQYF
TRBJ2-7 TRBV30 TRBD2 CASRLAGYEQYF
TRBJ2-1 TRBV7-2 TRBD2 CASSLVSGGADEQFF
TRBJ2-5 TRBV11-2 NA CASRSVPKETQYF
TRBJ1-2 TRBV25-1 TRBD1 CASREGGRLGYTF
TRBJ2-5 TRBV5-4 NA CASSAGLNQETQYF
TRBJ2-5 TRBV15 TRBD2 CATSRGTTTWETQYF
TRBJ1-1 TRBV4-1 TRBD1 CASSQVWGQSFGTEAFF